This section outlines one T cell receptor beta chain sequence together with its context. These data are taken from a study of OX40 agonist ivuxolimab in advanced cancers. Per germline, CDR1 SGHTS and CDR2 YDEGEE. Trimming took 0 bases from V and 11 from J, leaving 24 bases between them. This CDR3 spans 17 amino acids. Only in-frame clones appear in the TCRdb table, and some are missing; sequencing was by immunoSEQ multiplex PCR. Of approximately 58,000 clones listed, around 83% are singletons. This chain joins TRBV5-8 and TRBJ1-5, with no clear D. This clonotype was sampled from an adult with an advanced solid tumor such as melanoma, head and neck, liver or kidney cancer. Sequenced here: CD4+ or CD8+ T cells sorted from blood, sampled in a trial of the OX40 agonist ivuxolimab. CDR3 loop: CASSLVVRAPSGGSQHF. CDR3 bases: TGTGCCAGCAGCTTGGTGGTACGGGCTCCCTCGGGAGGGTCCCAGCATTTT.